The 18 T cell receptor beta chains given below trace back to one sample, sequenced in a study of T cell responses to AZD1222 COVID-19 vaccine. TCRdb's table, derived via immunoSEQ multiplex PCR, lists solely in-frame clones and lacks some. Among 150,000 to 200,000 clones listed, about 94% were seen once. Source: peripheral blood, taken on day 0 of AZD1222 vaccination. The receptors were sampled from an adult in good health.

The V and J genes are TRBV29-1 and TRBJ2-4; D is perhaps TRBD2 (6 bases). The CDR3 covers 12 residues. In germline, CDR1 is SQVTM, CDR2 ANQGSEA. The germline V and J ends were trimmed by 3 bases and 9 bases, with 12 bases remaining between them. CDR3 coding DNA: TGCAGCGTTGACCGGGGGATGGGCATTCAGTACTTC. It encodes CSVDRGMGIQYF. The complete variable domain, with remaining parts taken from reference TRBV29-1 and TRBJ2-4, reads SAVISQKPSRDICQRGTSLTIQCQVDSQVTMMFWYRQQPGQSLTLIATANQGSEATYESGFVIDKFPISRPNLTFSTLTVSNMSPEDSSIYLCSVDRGMGIQYFGAGTRLSVL.

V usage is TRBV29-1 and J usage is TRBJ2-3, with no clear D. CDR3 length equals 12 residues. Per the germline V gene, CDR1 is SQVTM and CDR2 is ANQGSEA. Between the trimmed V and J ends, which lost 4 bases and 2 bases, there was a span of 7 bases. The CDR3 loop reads CSVGQYTDTQYF. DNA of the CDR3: TGCAGCGTTGGGCAGTACACAGATACGCAGTATTTT.

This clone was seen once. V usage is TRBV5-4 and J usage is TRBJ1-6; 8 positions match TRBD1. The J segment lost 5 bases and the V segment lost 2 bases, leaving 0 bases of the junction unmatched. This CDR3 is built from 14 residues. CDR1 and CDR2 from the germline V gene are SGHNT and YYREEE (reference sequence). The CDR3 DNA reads TGTGCCAGCAGCTTACAGGGGGATAATTCACCCCTCCACTTT. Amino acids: CASSLQGDNSPLHF.

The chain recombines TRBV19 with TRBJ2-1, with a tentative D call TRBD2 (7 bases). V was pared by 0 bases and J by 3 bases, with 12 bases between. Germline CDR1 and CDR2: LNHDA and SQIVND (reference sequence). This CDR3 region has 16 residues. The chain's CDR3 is CASSIDRGAIYNEQFF. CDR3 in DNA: TGTGCCAGTAGTATAGATCGGGGGGCTATCTACAATGAGCAGTTCTTC.

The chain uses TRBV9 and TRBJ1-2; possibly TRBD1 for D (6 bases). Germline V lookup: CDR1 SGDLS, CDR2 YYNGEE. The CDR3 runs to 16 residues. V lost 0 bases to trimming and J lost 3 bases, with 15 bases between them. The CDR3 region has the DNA TGTGCCAGCAGCGTAGAAGGGGGGGTAGTTGACTATGGCTACACCTTC. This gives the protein CASSVEGGVVDYGYTF.

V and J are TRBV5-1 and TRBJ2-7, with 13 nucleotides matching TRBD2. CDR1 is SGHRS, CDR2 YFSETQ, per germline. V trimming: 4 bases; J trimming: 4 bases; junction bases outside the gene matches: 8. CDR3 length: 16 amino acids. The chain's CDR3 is CASSLGTSGILYEQYF. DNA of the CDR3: TGCGCCAGCAGCCTCGGGACTAGCGGGATCTTATACGAGCAGTACTTC. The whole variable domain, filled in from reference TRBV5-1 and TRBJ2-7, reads KAGVTQTPRYLIKTRGQQVTLSCSPISGHRSVSWYQQTPGQGLQFLFEYFSETQRNKGNFPGRFSGRQFSNSRSEMNVSTLELGDSALYLCASSLGTSGILYEQYFGPGTRLTVT.

In nucleotides, the CDR3 is TGTGCCAGCAGCTCCCTAGCGGGAGGGAATGAGCAGTTCTTC. The encoded protein is CASSSLAGGNEQFF. This sequence joins TRBV11-2 and TRBJ2-1; 12 bases are shared with TRBD2. The CDR3 length is 14 residues. CDR1 is SGHAT and CDR2 is FQNNGV in the germline V gene. The junction had 2 bases not matched to a gene; V was cut back by 4 bases and J by 7 bases.

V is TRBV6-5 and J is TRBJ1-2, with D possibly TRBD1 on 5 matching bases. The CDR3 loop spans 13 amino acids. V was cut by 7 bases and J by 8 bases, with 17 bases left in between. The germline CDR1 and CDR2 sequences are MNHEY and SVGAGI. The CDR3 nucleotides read TGTGCCAGCACCAGAGGGAGCTGGGACGGCTACACCTTC. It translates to CASTRGSWDGYTF.

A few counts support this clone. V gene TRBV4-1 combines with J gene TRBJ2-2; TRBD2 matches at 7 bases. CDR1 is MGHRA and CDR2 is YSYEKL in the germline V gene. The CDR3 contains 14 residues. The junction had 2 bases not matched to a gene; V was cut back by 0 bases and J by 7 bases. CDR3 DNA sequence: TGCGCCAGCAGCCAAGATCGGGGGGACGGGGAGCTGTTTTTT. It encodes CASSQDRGDGELFF.

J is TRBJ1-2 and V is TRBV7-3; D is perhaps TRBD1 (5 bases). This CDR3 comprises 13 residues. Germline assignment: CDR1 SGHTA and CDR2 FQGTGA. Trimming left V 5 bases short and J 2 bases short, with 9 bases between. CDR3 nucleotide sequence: TGTGCCAGCAGCCGGGGGGTAAACTATGGCTACACCTTC. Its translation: CASSRGVNYGYTF. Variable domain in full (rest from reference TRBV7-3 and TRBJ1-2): GAGVSQTPSNKVTEKGKYVELRCDPISGHTALYWYRQSLGQGPEFLIYFQGTGAADDSGLPNDRFFAVRPEGSVSTLKIQRTERGDSAVYLCASSRGVNYGYTFGSGTRLTVV.

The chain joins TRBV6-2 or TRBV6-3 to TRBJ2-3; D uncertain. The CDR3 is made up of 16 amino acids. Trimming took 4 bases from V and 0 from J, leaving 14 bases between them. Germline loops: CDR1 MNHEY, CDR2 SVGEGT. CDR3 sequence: CASSLVAVYSTDTQYF. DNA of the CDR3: TGTGCCAGCAGTTTAGTGGCCGTCTATAGCACAGATACGCAGTATTTT.

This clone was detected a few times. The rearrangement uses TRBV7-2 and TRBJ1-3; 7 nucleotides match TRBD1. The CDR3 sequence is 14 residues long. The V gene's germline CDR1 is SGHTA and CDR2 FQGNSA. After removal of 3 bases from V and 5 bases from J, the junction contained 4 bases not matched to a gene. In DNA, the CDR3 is TGTGCCAGCAGCTTCCGGGACAGAAGAAACACCATATATTTT. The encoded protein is CASSFRDRRNTIYF.

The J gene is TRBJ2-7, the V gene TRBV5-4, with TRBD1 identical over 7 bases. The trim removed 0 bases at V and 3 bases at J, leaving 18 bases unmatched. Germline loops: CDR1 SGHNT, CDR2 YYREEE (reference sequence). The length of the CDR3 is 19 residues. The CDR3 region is CASSLGPGQPKKGFYEQYF. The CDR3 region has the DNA TGTGCCAGCAGCTTGGGACCGGGACAGCCTAAAAAGGGGTTCTACGAGCAGTACTTC.

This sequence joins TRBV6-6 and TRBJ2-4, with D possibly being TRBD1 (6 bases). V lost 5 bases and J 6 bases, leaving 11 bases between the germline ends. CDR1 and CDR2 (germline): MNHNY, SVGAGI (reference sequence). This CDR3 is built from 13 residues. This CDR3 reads CASSGGAGNIQYF. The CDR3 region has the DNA TGTGCCAGCAGTGGGGGCGCAGGAAACATTCAGTACTTC.

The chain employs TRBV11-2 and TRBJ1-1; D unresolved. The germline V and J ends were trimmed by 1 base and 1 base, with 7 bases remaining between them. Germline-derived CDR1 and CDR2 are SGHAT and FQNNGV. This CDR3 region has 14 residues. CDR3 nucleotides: TGTGCCAGCAGCTTAGGCTCACAGAACACTGAAGCTTTCTTT. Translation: CASSLGSQNTEAFF.

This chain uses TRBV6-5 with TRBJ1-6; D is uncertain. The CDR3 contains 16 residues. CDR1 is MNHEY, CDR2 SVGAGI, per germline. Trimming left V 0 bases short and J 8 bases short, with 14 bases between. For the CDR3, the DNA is TGTGCCAGCAGTTACTCGGGCGTCGGCGGAGATTCACCCCTCCACTTT. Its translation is CASSYSGVGGDSPLHF.

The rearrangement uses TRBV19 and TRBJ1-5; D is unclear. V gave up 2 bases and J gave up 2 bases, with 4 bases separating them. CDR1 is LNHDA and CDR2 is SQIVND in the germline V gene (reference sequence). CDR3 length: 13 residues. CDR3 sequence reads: CASSIKGNQPQHF. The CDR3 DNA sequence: TGTGCCAGTAGTATAAAGGGCAATCAGCCCCAGCATTTT.

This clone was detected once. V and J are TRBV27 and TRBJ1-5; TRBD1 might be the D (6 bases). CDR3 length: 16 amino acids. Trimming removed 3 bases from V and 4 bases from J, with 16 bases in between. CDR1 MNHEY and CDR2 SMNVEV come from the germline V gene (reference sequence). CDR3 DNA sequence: TGTGCCAGCAGTTTCGAGGGGGGGTTATCAAATCAGCCCCAGCATTTT. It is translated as CASSFEGGLSNQPQHF.